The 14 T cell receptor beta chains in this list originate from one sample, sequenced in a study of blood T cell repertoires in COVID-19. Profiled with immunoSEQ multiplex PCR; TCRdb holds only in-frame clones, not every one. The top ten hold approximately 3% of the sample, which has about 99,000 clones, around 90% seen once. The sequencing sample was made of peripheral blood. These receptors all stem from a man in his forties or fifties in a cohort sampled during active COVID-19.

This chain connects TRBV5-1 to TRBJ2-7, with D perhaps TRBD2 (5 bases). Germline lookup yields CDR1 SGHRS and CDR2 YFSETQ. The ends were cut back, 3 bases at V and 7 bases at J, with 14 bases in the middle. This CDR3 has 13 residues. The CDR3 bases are TGCGCCAGCAGCTCTGGTTCTTCGGGGGAGCAGTACGTC. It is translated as CASSSGSSGEQYV.

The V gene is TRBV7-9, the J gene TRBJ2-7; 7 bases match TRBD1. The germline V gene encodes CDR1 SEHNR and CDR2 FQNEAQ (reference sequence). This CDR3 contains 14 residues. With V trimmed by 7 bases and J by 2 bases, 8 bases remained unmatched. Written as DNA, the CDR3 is TGTGCCAGCAACCGACCGGGACAGACCTACGAGCAGTACTTC. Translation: CASNRPGQTYEQYF.

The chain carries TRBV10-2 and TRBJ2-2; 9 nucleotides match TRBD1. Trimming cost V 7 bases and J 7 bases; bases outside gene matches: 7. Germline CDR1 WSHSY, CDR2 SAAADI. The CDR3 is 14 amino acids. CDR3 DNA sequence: TGCGCCAGCAATCAACAGGGGGCGGGCGGGGAGCTGTTTTTT. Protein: CASNQQGAGGELFF.

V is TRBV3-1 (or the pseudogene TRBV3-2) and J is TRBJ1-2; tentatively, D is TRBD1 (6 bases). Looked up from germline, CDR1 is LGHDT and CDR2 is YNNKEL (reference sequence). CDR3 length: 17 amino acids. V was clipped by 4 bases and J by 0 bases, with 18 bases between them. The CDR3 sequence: CASSPITRTAANYGYTF. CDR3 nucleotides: TGTGCCAGCAGCCCCATTACGAGGACAGCAGCTAACTATGGCTACACCTTC.

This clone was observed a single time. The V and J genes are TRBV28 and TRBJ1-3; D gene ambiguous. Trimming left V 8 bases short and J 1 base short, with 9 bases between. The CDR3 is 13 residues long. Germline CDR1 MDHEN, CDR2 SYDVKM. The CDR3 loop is CASLDSSGNTIYF. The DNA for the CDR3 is TGTGCCAGCCTTGACTCGTCTGGAAACACCATATATTTT.

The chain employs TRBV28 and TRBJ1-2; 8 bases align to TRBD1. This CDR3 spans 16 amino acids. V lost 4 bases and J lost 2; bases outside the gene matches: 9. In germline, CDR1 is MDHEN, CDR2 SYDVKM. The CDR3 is CASSSPGQGKNYGYTF. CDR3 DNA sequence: TGTGCCAGCAGTTCACCCGGACAGGGCAAAAACTATGGCTACACCTTC.

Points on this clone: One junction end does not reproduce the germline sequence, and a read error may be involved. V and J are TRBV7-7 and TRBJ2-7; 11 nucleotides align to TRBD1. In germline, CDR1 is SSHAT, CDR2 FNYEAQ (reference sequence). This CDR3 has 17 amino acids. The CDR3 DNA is TGTGCTAGCAGCCGGGACAGGGGGTACCACACTTGCTACGAGCAGTACTTC. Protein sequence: CASSRDRGYHTCYEQYF. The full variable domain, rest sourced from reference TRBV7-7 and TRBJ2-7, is GAGVSQSPRYKVTKRGQDVTLRCDPISSHATLYWYQQALGQGPEFLTYFNYEAQPDKSGLPSDRFSAERPEGSISTLTIQRTEQRDSAMYRCASSRDRGYHTCYEQYFGPGTRLTVT.

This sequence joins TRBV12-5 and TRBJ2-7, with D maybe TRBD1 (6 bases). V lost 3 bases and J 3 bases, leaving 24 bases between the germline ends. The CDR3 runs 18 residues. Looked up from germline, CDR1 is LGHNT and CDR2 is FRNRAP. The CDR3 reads CASGLRIAEKQGNYEQYV. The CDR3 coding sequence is TGTGCTAGTGGTTTACGGATCGCGGAAAAACAGGGTAACTACGAGCAGTACGTC.

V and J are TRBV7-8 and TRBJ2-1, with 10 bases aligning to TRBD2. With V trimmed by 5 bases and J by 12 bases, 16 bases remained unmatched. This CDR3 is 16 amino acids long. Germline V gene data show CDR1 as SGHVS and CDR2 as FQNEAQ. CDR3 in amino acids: CASSHASGGLSGGQFF. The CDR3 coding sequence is TGTGCCAGCAGCCACGCTAGCGGGGGCCTTTCTGGTGGGCAGTTCTTC.

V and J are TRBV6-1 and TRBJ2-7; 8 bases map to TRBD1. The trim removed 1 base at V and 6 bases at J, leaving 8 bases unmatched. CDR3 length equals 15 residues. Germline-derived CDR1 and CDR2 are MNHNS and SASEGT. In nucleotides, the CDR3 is TGTGCCAGCAGTGAAGGTACAGGGGGGACGGGCGAGCAGTACTTC. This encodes CASSEGTGGTGEQYF.

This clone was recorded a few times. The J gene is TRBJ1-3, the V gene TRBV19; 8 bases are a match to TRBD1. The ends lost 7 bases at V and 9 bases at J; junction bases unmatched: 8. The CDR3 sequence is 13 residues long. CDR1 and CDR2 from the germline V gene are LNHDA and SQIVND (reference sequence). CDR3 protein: CASTPTGVGTIYF. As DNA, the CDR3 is TGTGCCAGTACCCCGACAGGGGTAGGCACCATATATTTT.

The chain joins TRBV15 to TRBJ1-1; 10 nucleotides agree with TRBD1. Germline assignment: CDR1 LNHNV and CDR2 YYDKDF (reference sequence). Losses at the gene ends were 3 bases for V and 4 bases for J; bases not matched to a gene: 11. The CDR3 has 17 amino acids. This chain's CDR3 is CATSSGPSGTGATEAFF. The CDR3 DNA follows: TGTGCCACCAGCAGTGGCCCCTCCGGGACAGGGGCCACTGAAGCTTTCTTT.

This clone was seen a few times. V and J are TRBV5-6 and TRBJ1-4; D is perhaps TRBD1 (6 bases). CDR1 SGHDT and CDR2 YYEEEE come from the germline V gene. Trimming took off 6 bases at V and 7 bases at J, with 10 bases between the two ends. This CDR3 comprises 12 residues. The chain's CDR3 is CASIVQGEKLFF. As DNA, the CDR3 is TGTGCCAGCATTGTACAGGGTGAAAAACTGTTTTTT.

CDR3 DNA: TGTGCCAGCAGTTGGGACAGGGCCAATGAGCAGTTCTTC. It specifies CASSWDRANEQFF. The V gene is TRBV27, the J gene TRBJ2-1; 9 nucleotides match TRBD1. CDR1 and CDR2 (germline): MNHEY, SMNVEV (reference sequence). The CDR3 sequence is 13 residues long. J lost 6 bases, V lost 4 bases, and 1 base had no gene match.